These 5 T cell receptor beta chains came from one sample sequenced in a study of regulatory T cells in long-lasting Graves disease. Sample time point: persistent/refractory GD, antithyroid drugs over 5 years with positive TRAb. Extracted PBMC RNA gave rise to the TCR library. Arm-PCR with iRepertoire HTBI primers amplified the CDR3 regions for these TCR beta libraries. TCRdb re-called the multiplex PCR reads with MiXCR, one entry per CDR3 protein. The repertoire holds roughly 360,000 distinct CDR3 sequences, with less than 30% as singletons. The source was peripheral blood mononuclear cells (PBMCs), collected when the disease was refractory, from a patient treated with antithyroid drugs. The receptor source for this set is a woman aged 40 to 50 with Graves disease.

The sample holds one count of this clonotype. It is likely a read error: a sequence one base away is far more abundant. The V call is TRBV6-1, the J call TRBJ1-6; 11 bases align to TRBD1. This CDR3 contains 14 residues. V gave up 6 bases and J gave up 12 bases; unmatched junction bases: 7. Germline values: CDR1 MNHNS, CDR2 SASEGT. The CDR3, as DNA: TGTGCCAGCAGCTCCGGGACAGGGGGAAGACCCCTCCACTTT. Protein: CASSSGTGGRPLHF.

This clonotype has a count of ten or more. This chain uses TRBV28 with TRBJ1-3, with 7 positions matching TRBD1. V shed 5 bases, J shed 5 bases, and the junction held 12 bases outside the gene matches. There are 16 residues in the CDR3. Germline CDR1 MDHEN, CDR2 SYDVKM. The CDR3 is CASSPRTGGLRNTIYF. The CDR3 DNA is TGTGCCAGCAGTCCAAGGACAGGAGGTCTGAGAAACACCATATATTTT.

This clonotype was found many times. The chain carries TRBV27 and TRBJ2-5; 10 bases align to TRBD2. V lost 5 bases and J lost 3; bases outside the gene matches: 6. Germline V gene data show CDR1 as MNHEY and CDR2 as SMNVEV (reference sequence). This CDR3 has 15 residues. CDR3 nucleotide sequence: TGTGCCAGCAGTCCGGCCGGGACTAGCGAAGAGACCCAGTACTTC. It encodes CASSPAGTSEETQYF.

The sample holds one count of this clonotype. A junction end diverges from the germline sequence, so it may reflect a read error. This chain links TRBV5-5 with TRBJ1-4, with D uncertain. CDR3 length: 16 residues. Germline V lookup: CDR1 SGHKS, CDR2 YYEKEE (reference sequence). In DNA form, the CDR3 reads TGTACCAGCAGCCCCGGCTCCACCACAACTAATGAAAAACTGTTTTTT. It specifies CTSSPGSTTTNEKLFF.

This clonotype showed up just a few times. CDR3: CSADPGERGEQYF. The CDR3 DNA follows: TGCAGTGCTGACCCCGGGGAGAGGGGCGAGCAGTACTTC. The J gene is TRBJ2-7, the V gene TRBV20-1, with D tentatively TRBD1 or TRBD2 (5 bases each). V dropped 5 bases and J dropped 6 bases, with 17 bases sitting between them. There are 13 residues in the CDR3. Germline values: CDR1 DFQATT, CDR2 SNEGSKA (reference sequence).